The text below deals with one T cell receptor beta chain. Its antigen target is currently unknown. The sample holds no much larger clone one base away, and base qualities are not on file. The CDR3 runs 16 residues from the cysteine to the phenylalanine. Kept here is only the CDR3 DNA, which spans 48 bases and is read in frame from base 1. V is pared back by 1 base and J by 0 bases, with 10 bases lying between the germline termini. Sequences MGHRA (CDR1) and YSYEKL (CDR2) are obtained from the germline V gene. The data belong to a study of CD8 T cells in Susac syndrome (dated by TCRdb to between 2017 and 2020). About the study as a whole: Whether CD8+ T cell activation and differentiation in Susac syndrome was antigen driven was tested using repertoire sequencing. Clonality of the CD8+ T cell repertoire was compared between about a dozen healthy donors, approximately 14 Susac syndrome patients and 15 or so multiple sclerosis patients. Points the paper makes about the study in general: The number of individuals in the TCR sequencing and HLA analysis was recognized as being relatively small.

RNA was extracted with the RNeasy kit and roughly 0.45 to 1 ug was reverse transcribed using random hexamers. The immunoSEQ multiplex PCR assay, covering 54 Vbeta and 13 Jbeta segments, was used to amplify TCR beta CDR3 regions. PCR amplification bias was corrected using a synthetic template baseline for primer optimization and computational correction. As for the authors' bioinformatics: Only productive sequences were kept, with reads annotated to V, D and J genes according to IMGT and analyzed in immunoSEQ Analyzer. To calculate clonality, Shannon entropy was normalized by log2 of the number of productive unique sequences and then subtracted from one. For each patient and control, public and private clones were evaluated among the 100 most prevalent clones. Clones were defined as Susac-specific when absent from the healthy and MS cohorts, from over a thousand published viral clones and from other ImmuneACCESS disease sequences. In-frame beta chains were kept once TCRdb had trimmed the public reads at Q25 with fastp and called clones with MiXCR. CDR3 protein duplicates are merged, each entry listing the most common genes and DNA. Clone size and V and J calls follow TCRdb, not the original study. The sample contains approximately 280,000 distinct CDR3 sequences, 85% of them found a single time. The ten largest clonotypes hold over 0.1% of the sample.

High-throughput TCR beta sequencing profiled peripheral blood CD8+ and CD4+ T cells from healthy donors, Susac syndrome patients and multiple sclerosis patients. The multiple sclerosis controls were treatment-naive patients who had stable or active relapsing-remitting disease and met the revised McDonald criteria. Bulk CD8+ and CD4+ T cells were purified by magnetic negative isolation, while CD8+ TEMRA cells were enriched using FACS. Blood was collected in EDTA tubes and processed within 24 hours, with PBMCs isolated through density gradient centrifugation. PBMCs destined for TCR sequencing were cryopreserved in liquid nitrogen and later thawed in a 37 °C water bath. Purity of sorted or isolated CD4+, CD8+ and CD8+ TEMRA cells was at least 90%.

The sequenced sample consisted of CD8+ T cells from PBMCs. The sequence was collected from a human donor with multiple sclerosis. This chain joins TRBV4-1 to TRBJ1-5; the D gene is not confidently resolved. DNA sequence: TGCGCCAGCAGCCAAGGTATCGGATATAGCAATCAGCCCCAGCATTTT. Its translation is CASSQGIGYSNQPQHF.